The sequence of this T cell receptor beta chain was determined in a study of T-cell memory formation after mild COVID-19. Study conclusions and caveats: Several responding clones turned up in pre-infection memory, indicating that cross-reactive memory may have taken part. Mainly CM and EM harbored the contracting CD4+ clones; mainly EMRA harbored the CD8+ ones.

Regarding this clonotype: Its matching antigen is unknown.

Germline V gene data show CDR1 as SEHNR and CDR2 as FQNEAQ (reference sequence). The trim removed 5 bases at V and 0 bases at J, leaving 10 bases unmatched. The CDR3 spans 19 residues. With constant-segment primers, 5'RACE yielded cDNA libraries of TCR alpha and TCR beta that carried sample barcodes and UMIs. TCRdb independently ran MiXCR on the 5' RACE reads; one entry per CDR3 protein. This table holds hundreds of thousands of distinct CDR3 sequences, less than 25% found once. Sample: PBMCs or a T cell subset sorted from them (not recorded which). The receptor was isolated from an adult woman who had mild COVID-19 (a few samples of this study predate the infection). Cell type and time point are not known. The chain has TRBV7-9 and TRBJ2-6; TRBD2 matches at 10 bases. CDR3 DNA sequence: TGTGCCAGCAGCCATAGCGGGGGGCCTTTCTTCTCTGGGGCCAACGTCCTGACTTTC. This translates into CASSHSGGPFFSGANVLTF.